This TCR beta chain was obtained from a study of cytomegalovirus exposure and HLA in healthy donors. Germline V gene lookup returns CDR1 SGHRS and CDR2 YFSETQ. V trimming: 6 bases; J trimming: 4 bases; junction bases outside the gene matches: 7. The CDR3 runs to 14 residues. The study ran its PCR with 60 Vbeta and 13 Jbeta primers. Here immunoSEQ multiplex PCR was the method, and the copy in TCRdb shows in-frame clones only, minus some. The sample holds about 100,000 clones, about 68% seen once. V usage is TRBV5-1 and J usage is TRBJ2-1, with 7 nucleotides matching TRBD1. The sequence derives from a man between 25 and 39 years old in good health and CMV-seropositive. The material sequenced was PBMCs. CDR3 amino acids: CASTPGQTYNEQFF. The CDR3 region has the DNA TGCGCCAGCACCCCGGGACAGACTTACAATGAGCAGTTCTTC.